Listed here is a single T cell receptor (beta chain). The data belong to a study of blood T cell repertoires in COVID-19. This CDR3 spans 15 amino acids. The germline V gene has CDR1 KGHDR and CDR2 SFDVKD. Trimming removed 3 bases from V and 2 bases from J, with 11 bases in between. Methods used by the authors: Estimation of nucleated cell counts relied on the amplification of reference gene primers. TCRdb's copy holds only in-frame clones and misses some; the assay was immunoSEQ multiplex PCR. Clonal size and the V and J genes are those of that table, whereas D and trimming came from the DNA. The table shows around 160,000 clones, with 75% to 85% occurring only once.

This clonotype originated in a human donor with acute or convalescent COVID-19. The donor label of this sample is uncertain. The rearrangement links TRBV24-1 to TRBJ2-3, with D unclear. The specimen was peripheral blood. This CDR3 is CATSDASRYTDTQYF. In DNA, the CDR3 is TGTGCCACCAGTGATGCCTCACGGTACACAGATACGCAGTATTTT.